This T cell receptor beta chain was sequenced in a study of blood T cell repertoires in COVID-19. Study summary: Material from acute and convalescent COVID-19 was sourced from the United States, Italy and Spain.

The length of the CDR3 is 16 residues. V was shortened by 4 bases and J by 8 bases, with 20 bases between the two germline ends. The germline V gene encodes CDR1 LNHDA and CDR2 SQIVND (reference sequence). Per the original data handling: Reference gene primers were amplified, and this amplification served to estimate nucleated cell counts. TCRdb keeps only in-frame clones here, not all; method: immunoSEQ multiplex PCR. D and trimming come from the DNA, and the V and J calls and clone size come from that table. The table includes roughly 200,000 clones, 80% to 85% detected once. The sample was peripheral blood. The TCR sequence derives from a man aged 50-59 years with active or convalescent COVID-19. V usage is TRBV19 and J usage is TRBJ1-4; D perhaps matches TRBD1 (5 bases). In DNA form, the CDR3 reads TGTGCCAGTAGTAACCCCCGAGGGGAGGGGCAGGAAAAACTGTTTTTT. Translation: CASSNPRGEGQEKLFF.